The 22 T cell receptor beta chains presented below share a single source sample, sequenced in a study of human T cells and chemical hapten exposure. Time point defined: patch test 1, 2 weeks after DPC sensitization. Treatment denoted: therapeutic diphenylcyclopropenone sensitization with weekly scalp DPC. TCRdb reprocessed the RACE reads with MiXCR, giving one entry per CDR3 protein. The data contain some 180,000 distinct CDR3 sequences, about a fifth of them singletons. The specimen was whole blood, collected in connection with sensitization to the hapten diphenylcyclopropenone (DPC). The receptors originated from a woman aged 50 to 65 with alopecia areata. Some clones in this sample may be carry-over from other donors' samples.

V usage is TRBV27 and J usage is TRBJ2-6; TRBD2 is a possible D gene (5 bases). V lost 4 bases to trimming and J lost 0 bases, with 16 bases between them. The CDR3 is 18 amino acids. Germline V CDR1 and CDR2: MNHEY, SMNVEV (reference sequence). Here the CDR3 reads CASSSGLYPYSGANVLTF. The CDR3 DNA reads as TGTGCCAGCAGTTCAGGACTTTACCCCTACTCTGGGGCCAACGTCCTGACTTTC.

This clonotype has just a few counts. The V gene is TRBV6-5, the J gene TRBJ2-2, with 11 bases identical to TRBD1. The ends lost 6 bases at V and 6 bases at J; junction bases unmatched: 9. Looked up from germline, CDR1 is MNHEY and CDR2 is SVGAGI. The CDR3 runs 16 residues. The CDR3 reads CASRPPGTGGSGELFF. In DNA, the CDR3 is TGTGCCAGCAGGCCACCCGGGACAGGGGGATCCGGGGAGCTGTTTTTT.

The chain uses TRBV7-6 and TRBJ2-2; 7 bases match TRBD2. The CDR3 extends over 17 amino acids. The germline V gene encodes CDR1 SGHVS and CDR2 FNYEAQ. J lost 4 bases, V lost 5 bases, and 13 bases had no gene match. The chain's CDR3 is CASSVNLGGRGTGELFF. DNA of the CDR3: TGTGCCAGCAGCGTAAATCTTGGCGGGAGAGGCACCGGGGAGCTGTTTTTT.

This clonotype was counted many times. The CDR3 sequence: CATSRSPGQGRGAFF. CDR3 nucleotides: TGTGCCACCAGCCGTTCCCCGGGACAGGGACGAGGAGCTTTCTTT. This chain connects TRBV15 to TRBJ1-1; 9 bases are a match to TRBD1. The CDR3 extends over 15 amino acids. Germline values: CDR1 LNHNV, CDR2 YYDKDF (reference sequence). J was trimmed by 10 bases and V by 5 bases; bases with no gene match: 14. The full variable domain, rest sourced from reference TRBV15 and TRBJ1-1, is DAMVIQNPRYQVTQFGKPVTLSCSQTLNHNVMYWYQQKSSQAPKLLFHYYDKDFNNEADTPDNFQSRRPNTSFCFLDIRSPGLGDTAMYLCATSRSPGQGRGAFFGQGTRLTVV.

The V and J genes are TRBV3-1 and TRBJ1-2; D unclear. The CDR3 covers 14 residues. Germline assignment: CDR1 LGHDT and CDR2 YNNKEL (reference sequence). Trimming pared 0 bases from V and 8 bases from J, leaving 13 bases between. CDR3 sequence (DNA): TGTGCCAGCAGCCAAGACGTAGGGCGGAGGGGCTACACCTTC. Its translation is CASSQDVGRRGYTF.

This clonotype was detected a few times. The rearrangement links TRBV14 to TRBJ2-1, with a possible D match to TRBD2 (7 bases). CDR1 SGHDN and CDR2 FVKESK come from the germline V gene. This CDR3 has 13 amino acids. V lost 4 bases and J lost 9, with 13 bases in between. The CDR3 spells CASSPRGGGEQFF. DNA of the CDR3: TGTGCCAGCAGCCCCCGCGGGGGCGGTGAGCAGTTCTTC.

V and J are TRBV4-2 and TRBJ1-4, with D hard to call. The germline V and J ends were trimmed by 0 bases and 8 bases, with 10 bases remaining between them. The CDR3 runs to 14 residues. Looked up from germline, CDR1 is LGHNA and CDR2 is YNFKEQ. The CDR3 reads CASSQESGIEKLFF. The CDR3 region has the DNA TGTGCCAGCAGCCAAGAGAGTGGAATCGAAAAACTGTTTTTT.

V is TRBV11-2 and J is TRBJ2-1, with D tentatively TRBD2 (7 bases). V was cut by 3 bases and J by 5 bases, with 23 bases left in between. The CDR3 contains 18 residues. The germline V gene has CDR1 SGHAT and CDR2 FQNNGV. The CDR3 region is CASSFQGLARLADNEQFF. The CDR3, as DNA: TGTGCCAGCAGCTTCCAGGGGCTGGCGAGGCTAGCGGACAATGAGCAGTTCTTC.

CDR3 in amino acids: CSAGSLLAGEETQYF. In nucleotides, the CDR3 is TGCAGTGCTGGAAGTCTACTAGCGGGAGAAGAGACCCAGTACTTC. The V and J genes are TRBV20-1 and TRBJ2-5; 11 nucleotides align to TRBD2. With 5 bases clipped from V and 3 bases from J, the junction kept 8 bases outside the gene matches. Germline V gives CDR1 DFQATT, CDR2 SNEGSKA (reference sequence). The CDR3 spans 15 residues.

This clonotype occurred once. The rearrangement uses TRBV10-3 and TRBJ2-6; TRBD2 matches 11 bases. V trimming: 6 bases; J trimming: 0 bases; junction bases outside the gene matches: 1. The germline V gene encodes CDR1 ENHRY and CDR2 SYGVKD. The CDR3 runs 16 residues. This chain's CDR3 is CAIRGLADSGANVLTF. The CDR3 nucleotides are TGTGCCATCAGGGGACTAGCGGACTCTGGGGCCAACGTCCTGACTTTC.

This clonotype was seen ten or more times. The chain links TRBV30 to TRBJ2-7; 13 bases agree with TRBD2. Germline assignment: CDR1 GTSNPN and CDR2 SVGIG (reference sequence). Losses at the gene ends were 4 bases for V and 5 bases for J; bases not matched to a gene: 8. This CDR3 has 15 amino acids. CDR3 DNA sequence: TGTGCCTGGACTACTGGGACTAGCGGGGCCGACGAGCAGTACTTC. Translating gives CAWTTGTSGADEQYF.

In this sample, this clonotype turned up a few times. The gene calls are TRBV6-5 and TRBJ1-6; 11 bases are shared with TRBD1. Germline loops: CDR1 MNHEY, CDR2 SVGAGI. The CDR3 is made up of 17 amino acids. Losses at the gene ends were 4 bases for V and 1 base for J; bases not matched to a gene: 3. CDR3 loop: CASSSGTGGSYNSPLHF. The DNA for the CDR3 is TGTGCCAGCAGTTCCGGGACAGGGGGTTCCTATAATTCACCCCTCCACTTT.

In its sample, this clonotype was seen a few times. The chain carries TRBV9 and TRBJ2-5, with no clear D. Per the germline V gene, CDR1 is SGDLS and CDR2 is YYNGEE. The length of the CDR3 is 12 residues. Trimming removed 3 bases from V and 5 bases from J, with 8 bases in between. CDR3: CASSGSTETQYF. In DNA form, the CDR3 reads TGTGCCAGCAGCGGGTCCACGGAGACCCAGTACTTC.

J is TRBJ1-1 and V is TRBV5-6, with D tentatively TRBD1 (5 bases). V lost 4 bases and J 5 bases, leaving 15 bases between the germline ends. The CDR3 totals 14 residues. Germline CDR1 reads SGHDT; CDR2 reads YYEEEE. This CDR3 reads CASSKDTLITEAFF. In DNA, the CDR3 is TGTGCCAGCAGCAAGGACACCTTGATTACTGAAGCTTTCTTT.

This clonotype was picked up a small number of times. The chain uses TRBV5-1 and TRBJ1-1; D perhaps matches TRBD1 (6 bases). The CDR3 sequence is 14 residues long. The V gene lost 0 bases and the J gene lost 6 bases, with 12 bases spanning the gap. The germline gives CDR1 SGHRS, CDR2 YFSETQ. In nucleotides, the CDR3 is TGCGCCAGCAGCTTGGAATGGGGGGCAGCTGAAGCTTTCTTT. It codes for CASSLEWGAAEAFF. The full variable domain, with the rest looked up from reference TRBV5-1 and TRBJ1-1, is KAGVTQTPRYLIKTRGQQVTLSCSPISGHRSVSWYQQTPGQGLQFLFEYFSETQRNKGNFPGRFSGRQFSNSRSEMNVSTLELGDSALYLCASSLEWGAAEAFFGQGTRLTVV.

The sample holds a few counts of this clonotype. This chain uses TRBV6-5 with TRBJ2-7, with D unclear. The V gene lost 0 bases and the J gene lost 5 bases, with 8 bases spanning the gap. Germline-derived CDR1 and CDR2 are MNHEY and SVGAGI. This CDR3 is built from 13 residues. CDR3 amino acids: CASSYSSSNEQYF. CDR3 bases: TGTGCCAGCAGTTACTCGTCCAGCAACGAGCAGTACTTC.

This clonotype was observed a few times. The V call is TRBV10-2, the J call TRBJ2-2; D gene unclear. This CDR3 has 13 residues. V was shortened by 8 bases and J by 8 bases, with 15 bases between the two germline ends. The germline V gene has CDR1 WSHSY and CDR2 SAAADI. The CDR3 DNA sequence: TGCGCCAGCCGCCAATGGGCAGAAGGGGAGCTGTTTTTT. This gives the protein CASRQWAEGELFF.

The chain couples TRBV10-2 to TRBJ2-7; D unclear. Germline CDR1 WSHSY, CDR2 SAAADI. This CDR3 has 12 amino acids. Trimming stripped 0 bases from V and 7 bases from J, with 7 bases between. In DNA form, the CDR3 reads TGCGCCAGCAGTGAGTCTTACTATGAGCAGTACTTC. Protein: CASSESYYEQYF.

The chain is built from TRBV27 and TRBJ1-1; 8 positions agree with TRBD1. V shed 5 bases, J shed 12 bases, and the junction held 11 bases outside the gene matches. Germline CDR1 MNHEY, CDR2 SMNVEV (reference sequence). The CDR3 has 13 amino acids. For the CDR3, the DNA is TGTGCCAGCAGTGGGGGGACAGGAGGGAACTCTTTCTTT. Translated: CASSGGTGGNSFF.

The V call is TRBV29-1, the J call TRBJ2-7; D gene unclear. CDR1 is SQVTM and CDR2 is ANQGSEA in the germline V gene. This CDR3 is 12 amino acids long. Trimming took 4 bases from V and 1 from J, leaving 8 bases between them. Written as DNA, the CDR3 is TGCAGCGTTGCCCAGATATCCTACGAGCAGTACTTC. Amino acids: CSVAQISYEQYF.

This clonotype was counted a few times. J is TRBJ1-2 and V is TRBV27; 8 positions match TRBD1. The trim removed 6 bases at V and 6 bases at J, leaving 15 bases unmatched. This CDR3 has 16 amino acids. Per the germline V gene, CDR1 is MNHEY and CDR2 is SMNVEV (reference sequence). DNA of the CDR3: TGTGCCAGCAGGAAAAACAGGGGGAGCGACTGGGATGGCTACACCTTC. Translation: CASRKNRGSDWDGYTF.

The chain links TRBV7-8 to TRBJ2-3; D ambiguous. There are 16 residues in the CDR3. V lost 1 base, J lost 1 base, and 12 bases lay in between. Germline-derived CDR1 and CDR2 are SGHVS and FQNEAQ. In nucleotides, the CDR3 is TGTGCCAGCAGCTTAGACCTGGGCGTGGGCACAGATACGCAGTATTTT. Translated: CASSLDLGVGTDTQYF.